Listed here are 20 T cell receptor beta chains from one sample, sequenced in a study of blood T cell repertoires in COVID-19. TCRdb keeps only in-frame clones here, not all; method: immunoSEQ multiplex PCR. The data hold 120,000 or so clones, with roughly nine tenths observed a single time. Sequences were obtained from peripheral blood. The receptors derive from a man in his sixties with COVID-19, enrolled during active disease.

This clone was observed a single time. One junction end disagrees with the germline gene, perhaps due to a read error. At the DNA level, this CDR3 is encoded by other sequences in the same sample as well. This sequence joins TRBV4-1 and TRBJ2-7, with TRBD2 matching over 12 bases. Germline values: CDR1 MGHRA, CDR2 YSYEKL. The CDR3 is 18 amino acids. The CDR3 coding sequence is TGCGCCAGCAGTCAAGAACCCCCAGGACTAGCGGGGCCCTACGAGCAGTACTTC. This codes for CASSQEPPGLAGPYEQYF.

This chain links TRBV3-1 (or the pseudogene TRBV3-2) with TRBJ1-2, with 9 bases aligning to TRBD1. The trim removed 5 bases at V and 4 bases at J, leaving 8 bases unmatched. The CDR3 consists of 15 residues. CDR1 and CDR2 (germline): LGHDT, YNNKEL (reference sequence). The CDR3 reads CASSSVDRGFYGYTF. DNA of the CDR3: TGTGCCAGCAGCTCCGTCGACAGGGGGTTCTATGGCTACACCTTC.

V usage is TRBV19 and J usage is TRBJ1-1; the D gene is possibly TRBD1 (6 bases). Germline loops: CDR1 LNHDA, CDR2 SQIVND (reference sequence). The CDR3 consists of 17 residues. The V end was cut by 7 bases, the J end by 0 bases, with 21 bases between. This CDR3 reads CASIRTAYGGVNTEAFF. The DNA for the CDR3 is TGTGCCAGTATCCGGACAGCGTATGGGGGAGTGAACACTGAAGCTTTCTTT.

This chain links TRBV5-1 with TRBJ2-7; tentatively, D is TRBD1 (6 bases). Trimming took 1 base from V and 3 from J, leaving 8 bases between them. The CDR3 contains 13 residues. CDR1 and CDR2 (germline): SGHRS, YFSETQ. In DNA form, the CDR3 reads TGCGCCAGCAGCTTGAACAGGGACTACGAGCAGTACTTC. This translates into CASSLNRDYEQYF.

The chain has TRBV27 and TRBJ2-5; 8 nucleotides agree with TRBD1. The CDR3 has 13 residues. V gave up 6 bases and J gave up 5 bases; unmatched junction bases: 5. The V gene's germline CDR1 is MNHEY and CDR2 SMNVEV (reference sequence). CDR3 nucleotides: TGTGCCAGCAGGCCAGGGGGCGGGGAGACCCAGTACTTC. As protein: CASRPGGGETQYF.

This clone was observed a handful of times. This chain joins TRBV28 and TRBJ1-5, with 10 bases lining up with TRBD1. The germline gives CDR1 MDHEN, CDR2 SYDVKM. The length of the CDR3 is 18 residues. The ends lost 7 bases at V and 2 bases at J; junction bases unmatched: 14. Written as DNA, the CDR3 is TGTGCCAGCAATCACCGGGACAGGGGTCGGGCGGGCAATCAGCCCCAGCATTTT. Translation: CASNHRDRGRAGNQPQHF.

A word on this clone: Other DNA sequences of this sample code for an identical CDR3. The rearrangement uses TRBV6-5 and TRBJ2-5, with D possibly TRBD1 on 6 matching bases. The germline CDR1 and CDR2 sequences are MNHEY and SVGAGI. Trimming took off 4 bases at V and 5 bases at J, with 11 bases between the two ends. The CDR3 is made up of 13 amino acids. In DNA, the CDR3 is TGTGCCAGCAGTTTGCAGGGGCGGGAGACCCAGTACTTC. This translates into CASSLQGRETQYF.

The chain joins TRBV3-1 (or the pseudogene TRBV3-2) to TRBJ2-7; TRBD1 might be the D (6 bases). Trimming cost V 1 base and J 2 bases, with 12 bases left between them. Germline lookup yields CDR1 LGHDT and CDR2 YNNKEL (reference sequence). CDR3 length: 15 residues. CDR3 loop: CASSQVGQGTYEQYF. The CDR3 bases are TGTGCCAGCAGCCAAGTAGGCCAGGGGACCTACGAGCAGTACTTC.

This rearrangement joins TRBV24-1 to TRBJ1-2; 9 positions agree with TRBD1. J was trimmed by 4 bases and V by 2 bases; bases with no gene match: 4. The germline gives CDR1 KGHDR, CDR2 SFDVKD. This CDR3 is 15 amino acids long. The CDR3 bases are TGTGCCACCAGTGATTGGACAGGGGTCCGCTATGGCTACACCTTC. Residues: CATSDWTGVRYGYTF.

V usage is TRBV2 and J usage is TRBJ2-5; a possible D gene is TRBD1 (6 bases). The V gene lost 5 bases and the J gene lost 1 base, with 14 bases spanning the gap. The CDR3 has 15 amino acids. CDR1 and CDR2 from the germline V gene are SNHLY and FYNNEI. Here the CDR3 reads CASSFLTGSQETQYF. The DNA of the CDR3 is TGTGCCAGCAGTTTCCTAACAGGGTCCCAAGAGACCCAGTACTTC.

This clone was detected once. The chain combines TRBV10-3 with TRBJ1-1; perhaps TRBD1 as D (6 bases). This CDR3 comprises 14 residues. CDR1 and CDR2 (germline): ENHRY, SYGVKD. V was pared by 6 bases and J by 1 base, with 12 bases between. The CDR3 spells CAISLDRGNTEAFF. CDR3 nucleotide sequence: TGTGCCATCAGCTTGGACAGAGGGAACACTGAAGCTTTCTTT.

The chain carries TRBV9 and TRBJ2-1, with 7 bases that match TRBD1. CDR1 and CDR2 from the germline V gene are SGDLS and YYNGEE. V lost 3 bases and J lost 7; bases outside the gene matches: 4. This CDR3 contains 13 residues. In nucleotides, the CDR3 is TGTGCCAGCAGCGAGACAGGGTGGAATGAGCAGTTCTTC. Its translation: CASSETGWNEQFF.

The chain's CDR3 is CASSDRHSGNTIYF. Written as DNA, the CDR3 is TGTGCCAGCAGCGATAGACACTCTGGAAACACCATATATTTT. This sequence joins TRBV11-3 and TRBJ1-3; no firm D call. CDR3 size: 14 residues. The ends were cut back, 5 bases at V and 0 bases at J, with 8 bases in the middle. Per the germline V gene, CDR1 is SGHNT and CDR2 is YENEEA.

In nucleotides, the CDR3 is TGTGCCAGCAGTAGGAGGGGGGGAAACACTGAAGCTTTCTTT. Its protein product is CASSRRGGNTEAFF. The chain couples TRBV6-2 or TRBV6-3 to TRBJ1-1; maybe TRBD1 (6 bases). Trimming cost V 5 bases and J 2 bases, with 12 bases left between them. The CDR3 covers 14 residues. Germline CDR1 MNHEY, CDR2 SVGEGT.

The chain has TRBV3-1 (or the pseudogene TRBV3-2) and TRBJ1-1; no reliable D call. The CDR3 is made up of 13 amino acids. V was clipped by 2 bases and J by 5 bases, with 9 bases between them. In germline, CDR1 is LGHDT, CDR2 YNNKEL (reference sequence). The CDR3 bases are TGTGCCAGCAGCCAAAGCATTGCTACTGAAGCTTTCTTT. Protein: CASSQSIATEAFF.

The chain combines TRBV11-2 with TRBJ2-3, with no clear D. Trimming took 5 bases from V and 1 from J, leaving 7 bases between them. The CDR3 covers 13 residues. Germline values: CDR1 SGHAT, CDR2 FQNNGV. The DNA for the CDR3 is TGTGCCAGCAGCCCCGCGGGCACAGATACGCAGTATTTT. It codes for CASSPAGTDTQYF.

This sequence joins TRBV15 and TRBJ2-2; 9 bases agree with TRBD1. This CDR3 is 16 amino acids long. V shed 4 bases and J 7 bases; nucleotides not matched to a gene: 10. Germline CDR1 and CDR2: LNHNV and YYDKDF (reference sequence). The CDR3 nucleotides are TGTGCCACCAGCAATCCCGGGACAGGGCGTAACGGGGAGCTGTTTTTT. Translated, it gives CATSNPGTGRNGELFF. The whole variable domain, remainder taken from reference TRBV15 and TRBJ2-2, is DAMVIQNPRYQVTQFGKPVTLSCSQTLNHNVMYWYQQKSSQAPKLLFHYYDKDFNNEADTPDNFQSRRPNTSFCFLDIRSPGLGDTAMYLCATSNPGTGRNGELFFGEGSRLTVL.

This chain connects TRBV19 to TRBJ2-7, with TRBD1 matching over 9 bases. The CDR3 runs to 15 residues. Trimming took 3 bases from V and 4 from J; bases not matched to a gene: 7. CDR1 is LNHDA and CDR2 is SQIVND in the germline V gene (reference sequence). The CDR3 DNA sequence: TGTGCCAGTAGTATTTTAGGGACAGGGAAGTACGAGCAGTACTTC. The encoded protein is CASSILGTGKYEQYF.

This clone is a singleton in its sample. As DNA, the CDR3 is TGTGCCAGCAGTCTTCTGGACAGGGGTAGCTCACCCCTCCACTTT. It translates to CASSLLDRGSSPLHF. The chain employs TRBV6-5 and TRBJ1-6, with 9 bases identical to TRBD1. The CDR3 length is 15 residues. After removal of 5 bases from V and 10 bases from J, the junction contained 9 bases not matched to a gene. Germline V gene lookup returns CDR1 MNHEY and CDR2 SVGAGI.

The chain links TRBV18 to TRBJ2-5; no clear D gene. The CDR3 length is 13 residues. In germline, CDR1 is KGHSH, CDR2 LQKENI. Trimming took off 6 bases at V and 2 bases at J, with 10 bases between the two ends. The chain's CDR3 is CASSRSGQETQYF. CDR3 DNA: TGTGCCAGCTCCCGTTCCGGGCAAGAGACCCAGTACTTC.